Below, 12 T cell receptor beta chains from the same sample are listed, as sequenced in a study of cytotoxic CD8 clonotypes in ibrutinib-treated CLL. Generated by immunoSEQ multiplex PCR, the TCRdb table keeps only in-frame clones and is missing some. The sample holds 250,000 to 350,000 clones, approximately 76% seen once. Specimen: PBMCs, collected at disease progression, from a patient treated with ibrutinib. The receptors come from a human donor with chronic lymphocytic leukemia.

This clone was seen more than once but under ten times. The CDR3 loop reads CASSRGQGYEQYF. CDR3 bases: TGTGCCAGTAGTAGGGGACAGGGGTACGAGCAGTACTTC. The genes are TRBV19 and TRBJ2-7; 10 nucleotides align to TRBD1. Germline V gene sequence: CDR1 LNHDA, CDR2 SQIVND (reference sequence). The CDR3 contains 13 residues. V was pared by 4 bases and J by 4 bases, with 1 base of the junction left unmatched.

The chain uses TRBV29-1 and TRBJ2-7, with 10 bases matching TRBD1. Trimming removed 7 bases from V and 1 base from J; junction bases left unmatched: 4. The CDR3 contains 13 residues. Per the germline V gene, CDR1 is SQVTM and CDR2 is ANQGSEA. CDR3 sequence (DNA): TGCAGCGCCTGGACAGGGGGGTCCTACGAGCAGTACTTC. This translates into CSAWTGGSYEQYF.

The rearrangement uses TRBV5-1 and TRBJ1-1; 10 bases fit TRBD1. CDR1 SGHRS and CDR2 YFSETQ come from the germline V gene. There are 14 residues in the CDR3. The V segment lost 4 bases and the J segment 5 bases; nucleotides outside the gene matches: 5. CDR3 coding DNA: TGCGCCAGCAGCGCGGGACAGGGGAGGACTGAAGCTTTCTTT. Translating it yields CASSAGQGRTEAFF.

This chain links TRBV18 with TRBJ2-6; 9 positions match TRBD1. CDR1 is KGHSH, CDR2 LQKENI, per germline. The CDR3 extends over 16 amino acids. V dropped 3 bases and J dropped 2; count of bases not matched to a gene: 2. The DNA for the CDR3 is TGTGCCAGCTCACCTACAGGGGGCACTGGGGCCAACGTCCTGACTTTC. This gives the protein CASSPTGGTGANVLTF.

The chain joins TRBV15 to TRBJ1-4, with 9 bases that match TRBD1. Germline V gene sequence: CDR1 LNHNV, CDR2 YYDKDF (reference sequence). Trimming at V came to 7 bases and at J to 8 bases, leaving 17 bases not matched to a gene. This CDR3 is built from 17 residues. CDR3 protein: CATTLGTGSRGQEKLFF. CDR3 nucleotide sequence: TGTGCCACCACTTTAGGGACAGGGTCTAGAGGTCAGGAAAAACTGTTTTTT.

J is TRBJ1-2 and V is TRBV9, with a tentative D call TRBD1 (5 bases). Trimming took 4 bases from V and 2 from J, leaving 9 bases between them. Germline CDR1 SGDLS, CDR2 YYNGEE. CDR3 length: 13 residues. The DNA for the CDR3 is TGTGCCAGCAGCCCCTGGGGGAACTATGGCTACACCTTC. Its protein is CASSPWGNYGYTF.

The table lists this clone with a count of one. The CDR3 here is CATSRVHSGAYGYTF. CDR3 DNA: TGTGCCACCAGCAGAGTGCATTCAGGAGCCTATGGCTACACCTTC. The genes are TRBV15 and TRBJ1-2, with no clear D. V lost 1 base to trimming and J lost 4 bases, with 13 bases between them. Germline V gene sequence: CDR1 LNHNV, CDR2 YYDKDF (reference sequence). The CDR3 contains 15 residues.

The chain has TRBV6-5 and TRBJ1-1; 7 bases map to TRBD1. This CDR3 has 15 residues. CDR1 MNHEY and CDR2 SVGAGI come from the germline V gene. Unmatched junction bases numbered 11, after V lost 6 bases and J lost 4 bases. The CDR3 sequence: CASSAHRGVRTEAFF. CDR3 DNA: TGTGCCAGCAGCGCCCACAGGGGTGTACGCACTGAAGCTTTCTTT.

In nucleotides, the CDR3 is TGTGCCAGCAGTGCAGACCGATATGGCTACACCTTC. Translation gives CASSADRYGYTF. The chain joins TRBV25-1 to TRBJ1-2; D is ambiguous. Trimming stripped 4 bases from V and 5 bases from J, with 8 bases between. This CDR3 is built from 12 residues. Germline CDR1 reads MGHDK; CDR2 reads SYGVNS.

The chain joins TRBV19 to TRBJ1-3; D is perhaps TRBD1 (5 bases). The CDR3 sequence is 18 residues long. CDR1 is LNHDA and CDR2 is SQIVND in the germline V gene (reference sequence). The ends were cut back, 3 bases at V and 4 bases at J, with 22 bases in the middle. The CDR3 nucleotides are TGTGCCAGTAGTATGTCGCGAGGGGCGAAGGATTACGGAAACACCATATATTTT. This codes for CASSMSRGAKDYGNTIYF.

The chain couples TRBV19 to TRBJ1-3; no firm D call. V lost 1 base and J 1 base, leaving 5 bases between the germline ends. The CDR3 is 14 residues long. Germline V CDR1 and CDR2: LNHDA, SQIVND (reference sequence). Here the CDR3 DNA reads TGTGCCAGTAGTATAGGAGGATCTGGAAACACCATATATTTT. This translates into CASSIGGSGNTIYF.

The gene calls are TRBV19 and TRBJ2-7; TRBD1 agrees at 10 bases. The length of the CDR3 is 13 residues. V was clipped by 5 bases and J by 3 bases; unmatched bases: 1. Per the germline V gene, CDR1 is LNHDA and CDR2 is SQIVND (reference sequence). The CDR3 nucleotides read TGTGCCAGTAGTCGGACAGGGGGCTACGAGCAGTACTTC. Translating gives CASSRTGGYEQYF.